This TCR beta chain was recovered during a study of T cell responses to AZD1222 COVID-19 vaccine. Whole-study context: Recipients boosted at about 4 weeks or about 12 weeks are pooled.

Sequencing used immunoSEQ multiplex PCR; TCRdb keeps in-frame clones, though not all of them. The sample includes 100,000 to 150,000 clones, 87% of them seen just once. Whole-study results and caveats: Among spike-specific TCRs, nearly half reportedly target unmutated variant regions. No day 14 peak samples; only post-peak repertoires were characterized. Just six AZD1222 recipients tested seropositive at baseline.

As to this clone: Its antigen is as yet unknown.

Germline values: CDR1 MDHEN, CDR2 SYDVKM. The CDR3 is 11 residues long. V was clipped by 5 bases and J by 9 bases, with 8 bases between them. The sequences come from peripheral blood, collected on day 0 of AZD1222 vaccination. The gene calls are TRBV28 and TRBJ1-5; D ambiguous. The clonotype originates from an adult in good health. The CDR3, as DNA: TGTGCCAGCAGTGGATCCTTGCCCCAGCATTTT. It specifies CASSGSLPQHF.